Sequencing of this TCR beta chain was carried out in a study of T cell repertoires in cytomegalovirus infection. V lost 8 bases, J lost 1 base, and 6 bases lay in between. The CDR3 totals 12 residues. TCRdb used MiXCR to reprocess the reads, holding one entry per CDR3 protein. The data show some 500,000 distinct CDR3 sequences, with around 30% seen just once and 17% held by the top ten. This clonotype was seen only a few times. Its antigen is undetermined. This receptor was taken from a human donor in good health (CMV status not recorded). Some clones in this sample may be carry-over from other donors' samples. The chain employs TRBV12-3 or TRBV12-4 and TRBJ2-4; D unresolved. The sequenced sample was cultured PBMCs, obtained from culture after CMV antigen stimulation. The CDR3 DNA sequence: TGTGCCAGCCAGTTTGCCAAAAACATTCAGTACTTC. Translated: CASQFAKNIQYF.